The text below deals with one TCR beta chain. Its specificity is unknown. Among the donors, all were Caucasian adults who lived in Nashville, Tennessee. A CD45RA+ naive subset and a CD45RA-negative memory subset were split from CD4+ cells. These data are taken from a study of shared clonotypes between healthy human individuals. Notes on the study in general: Deeper or shallower sequencing was expected to change how clonotypes are shared among donors. Investigators collected only blood, and repertoires in tissues likely differ.

Sequencing was performed with immunoSEQ multiplex PCR; in TCRdb, only in-frame clones are kept and a portion is missing. The sample holds roughly 640,000 clones; about 74% are singletons and the top ten take more than 1.5%. CDR1 is MDHEN and CDR2 is SYDVKM in the germline V gene. The CDR3 length is 17 residues. V was shortened by 4 bases and J by 2 bases, with 17 bases between the two germline ends. Sequencing was done on a sample of memory CD4+ T cells sorted from blood. Indicated subset: CD45RA-negative fraction. J is TRBJ1-4 and V is TRBV28; D is possibly TRBD1 (6 bases). The source is a woman under 40 in good health. The CDR3 nucleotides read TGTGCCAGCAGTTACTACCAGACAACAGGGACTAATGAAAAACTGTTTTTT. Encoded protein: CASSYYQTTGTNEKLFF. Filled out from reference TRBV28 and TRBJ1-4, the complete variable domain reads DVKVTQSSRYLVKRTGEKVFLECVQDMDHENMFWYRQDPGLGLRLIYFSYDVKMKEKGDIPEGYSVSREKKERFSLILESASTNQTSMYLCASSYYQTTGTNEKLFFGSGTQLSVL.